The 17 T cell receptor beta chains below all came from one sample that was sequenced in a study of T cell repertoires in cytomegalovirus infection. These receptors are not linked to any known antigen. TCRdb independently ran MiXCR on the reads; one entry per CDR3 protein. The data show 700,000 to 900,000 distinct CDR3 sequences, roughly 29% seen once. The material sequenced was cultured CD8+ T cells from PBMCs, taken from culture after CMV antigen stimulation. The receptor source for this set is a human donor in good health (CMV status not recorded). Some clones in this sample may be carry-over from other donors' samples.

Worth noting for this clonotype: A much more abundant neighbour one base away suggests this may be a read error. The gene calls are TRBV7-8 and TRBJ1-1; no reliable D call. The germline gives CDR1 SGHVS, CDR2 FQNEAQ. The CDR3 consists of 13 residues. CDR3: CARSLSGSTEAFF. Written as DNA, the CDR3 is TGTGCCAGGAGCTTGTCGGGGAGCACTGAAGCTTTCTTT.

V is TRBV27 and J is TRBJ2-7; TRBD2 aligns across 8 bases. CDR1 is MNHEY, CDR2 SMNVEV, per germline (reference sequence). CDR3 size: 15 residues. J lost 4 bases, V lost 3 bases, and 8 bases had no gene match. DNA for the CDR3: TGTGCCAGCAGTTTCCTGGGCGGGGGGCCTTACGAGCAGTACGTC. Its protein product is CASSFLGGGPYEQYV.

There are a few counts of this clonotype. This rearrangement joins TRBV11-2 to TRBJ2-1; D might be TRBD2 (6 bases). V lost 0 bases and J lost 9, with 12 bases in between. The CDR3 is 14 residues long. Germline lookup yields CDR1 SGHAT and CDR2 FQNNGV. Here the CDR3 reads CASSLEHLGGEQFF. The CDR3 nucleotides read TGTGCCAGCAGCTTAGAGCATTTGGGGGGTGAGCAGTTCTTC.

The chain links TRBV7-2 to TRBJ2-2; 7 bases agree with TRBD1. The germline V gene has CDR1 SGHTA and CDR2 FQGNSA. The J segment lost 6 bases and the V segment lost 5 bases, leaving 12 bases of the junction unmatched. This CDR3 region has 16 residues. CDR3: CASSPAGTDFPGELFF. The CDR3 DNA follows: TGTGCCAGCAGCCCCGCCGGGACAGATTTTCCCGGGGAGCTGTTTTTT.

The chain couples TRBV4-1 to TRBJ2-1; D not resolved. This CDR3 region has 13 residues. The germline V gene has CDR1 MGHRA and CDR2 YSYEKL. Trimming pared 3 bases from V and 7 bases from J, leaving 10 bases between. CDR3 DNA: TGCGCCAGCAGCCACTCTCTATCTAATGAGCAGTTCTTC. It codes for CASSHSLSNEQFF.

CDR3 in DNA: TGTGCCAGCAGCCCCGGTGATAGTTACTATGGCTACACCTTC. Translating it yields CASSPGDSYYGYTF. This chain joins TRBV9 and TRBJ1-2, with unresolved D. The germline V gene encodes CDR1 SGDLS and CDR2 YYNGEE. The CDR3 extends over 14 amino acids. Trimming shortened V by 4 bases and J by 3 bases, and 13 bases separated the two germline ends.

The chain's CDR3 is CASSSPNGDFGTDTQYF. The CDR3 DNA reads TGTGCCAGCAGCTCACCTAACGGAGATTTCGGCACAGATACGCAGTATTTT. This rearrangement joins TRBV3-1 to TRBJ2-3, with D uncertain. This CDR3 spans 17 amino acids. Germline lookup yields CDR1 LGHDT and CDR2 YNNKEL (reference sequence). V lost 5 bases, J lost 1 base, and 19 bases lay in between.

This clonotype was seen more than once but under ten times. The chain combines TRBV15 with TRBJ2-3; D is uncertain. The V gene's germline CDR1 is LNHNV and CDR2 YYDKDF (reference sequence). V lost 5 bases, J lost 4 bases, and 16 bases lay in between. The length of the CDR3 is 15 residues. The DNA of the CDR3 is TGTGCCACCAGCCCCTCCAGGAAACGAGCAGATACGCAGTATTTT. Translated: CATSPSRKRADTQYF.

This sequence joins TRBV19 and TRBJ1-6; D may be TRBD1 (6 bases). The CDR3 extends over 15 amino acids. V was pared by 11 bases and J by 0 bases, with 14 bases between. Germline loops: CDR1 LNHDA, CDR2 SQIVND (reference sequence). CDR3 coding DNA: TGTGCCTCACGACAGGACCTCTCCTATAATTCACCCCTCCACTTT. Protein sequence: CASRQDLSYNSPLHF. The full variable domain, its missing parts supplied by reference TRBV19 and TRBJ1-6, is DGGITQSPKYLFRKEGQNVTLSCEQNLNHDAMYWYRQDPGQGLRLIYYSQIVNDFQKGDIAEGYSVSREKKESFPLTVTSAQKNPTAFYLCASRQDLSYNSPLHFGNGTRLTVT.

This clonotype was detected a few times. J is TRBJ2-1 and V is TRBV19; TRBD2 might be the D (7 bases). Germline loops: CDR1 LNHDA, CDR2 SQIVND (reference sequence). The CDR3 is 12 amino acids. V dropped 3 bases and J dropped 12 bases, with 12 bases sitting between them. CDR3 protein: CASSIGGLGQFF. The CDR3 bases are TGTGCCAGTAGTATCGGGGGGCTAGGGCAGTTCTTC.

V gene TRBV7-2 combines with J gene TRBJ1-2; 8 bases map to TRBD1. The length of the CDR3 is 14 residues. V lost 5 bases and J lost 7; bases outside the gene matches: 9. Germline assignment: CDR1 SGHTA and CDR2 FQGNSA. CDR3 bases: TGTGCCAGCAGCCGCCCGGGACAGGTCCTTGGCTACACCTTC. Protein sequence: CASSRPGQVLGYTF.

J is TRBJ1-2 and V is TRBV9; D might be TRBD1 (5 bases). Germline CDR1 is SGDLS and CDR2 is YYNGEE. V shed 2 bases and J shed 4 bases, with 18 bases lying between them. This CDR3 has 16 amino acids. The CDR3 DNA is TGTGCCAGCAGCGTTAACGGGGACTGGAATAGCTATGGCTACACCTTC. Its protein product is CASSVNGDWNSYGYTF.

This clonotype was seen ten or more times. This chain uses TRBV12-3 or TRBV12-4 with TRBJ2-2; 10 bases agree with TRBD1. Germline trimming cut 3 bases from V and 5 bases from J; bases unmatched to any gene: 12. The length of the CDR3 is 18 residues. This CDR3 is CASSFSLGQGKETGELFF. The CDR3 DNA follows: TGTGCCAGCAGTTTTTCCCTGGGACAGGGGAAGGAGACCGGGGAGCTGTTTTTT.

This clonotype was detected only a few times. The genes are TRBV28 and TRBJ2-1; TRBD1 matches at 9 bases. From germline, CDR1 is MDHEN and CDR2 SYDVKM. This CDR3 comprises 18 residues. The ends lost 5 bases at V and 2 bases at J; junction bases unmatched: 13. The CDR3 DNA is TGTGCCAGCAGTACTTCCCCGGGACAGGGAGGGACCTACAATGAGCAGTTCTTC. Translating gives CASSTSPGQGGTYNEQFF.

The chain couples TRBV14 to TRBJ2-5; D is unclear. From germline, CDR1 is SGHDN and CDR2 FVKESK. V was cut by 0 bases and J by 5 bases, with 10 bases left in between. This CDR3 has 14 amino acids. CDR3 sequence reads: CASSQESIVETQYF. The CDR3 DNA reads as TGTGCCAGCAGCCAAGAGTCCATAGTGGAGACCCAGTACTTC.

This clonotype has only a few counts. V gene TRBV19 combines with J gene TRBJ2-7, with 10 bases that match TRBD1. From germline, CDR1 is LNHDA and CDR2 SQIVND (reference sequence). The CDR3 covers 15 residues. The trim removed 7 bases at V and 1 base at J, leaving 7 bases unmatched. The CDR3 loop is CASTPGQGISYEQYF. CDR3 nucleotides: TGTGCCAGTACCCCGGGACAGGGGATATCCTACGAGCAGTACTTC.

In its sample, this clonotype was seen a few times. The chain has TRBV7-9 and TRBJ2-7; tentatively, D is TRBD1 (5 bases). V gave up 7 bases and J gave up 0 bases, with 19 bases separating them. Per germline, CDR1 SEHNR and CDR2 FQNEAQ (reference sequence). The CDR3 length is 16 residues. The CDR3 sequence: CASKLTGAESSYEQYF. The CDR3 region has the DNA TGTGCCAGCAAACTCACTGGGGCGGAGAGCTCCTACGAGCAGTACTTC.